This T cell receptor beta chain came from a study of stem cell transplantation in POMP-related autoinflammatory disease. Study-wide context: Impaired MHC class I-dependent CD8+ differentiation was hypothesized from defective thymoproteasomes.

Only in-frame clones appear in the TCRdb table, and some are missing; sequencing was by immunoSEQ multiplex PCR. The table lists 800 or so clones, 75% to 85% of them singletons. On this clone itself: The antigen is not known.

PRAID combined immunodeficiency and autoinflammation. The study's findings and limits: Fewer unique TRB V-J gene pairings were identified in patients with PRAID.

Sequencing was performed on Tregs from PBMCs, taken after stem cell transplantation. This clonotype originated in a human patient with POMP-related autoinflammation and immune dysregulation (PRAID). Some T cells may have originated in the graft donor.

The CDR3 spells CASSLSSGEANIQYF. The CDR3, as DNA: TGTGCCAGCAGCTTATCTTCCGGGGAGGCAAACATTCAGTACTTC. The chain is built from TRBV7-2 and TRBJ2-4; TRBD2 might be the D (6 bases). The length of the CDR3 is 15 residues. Germline loops: CDR1 SGHTA, CDR2 FQGNSA. V shed 2 bases and J shed 6 bases, with 14 bases lying between them.